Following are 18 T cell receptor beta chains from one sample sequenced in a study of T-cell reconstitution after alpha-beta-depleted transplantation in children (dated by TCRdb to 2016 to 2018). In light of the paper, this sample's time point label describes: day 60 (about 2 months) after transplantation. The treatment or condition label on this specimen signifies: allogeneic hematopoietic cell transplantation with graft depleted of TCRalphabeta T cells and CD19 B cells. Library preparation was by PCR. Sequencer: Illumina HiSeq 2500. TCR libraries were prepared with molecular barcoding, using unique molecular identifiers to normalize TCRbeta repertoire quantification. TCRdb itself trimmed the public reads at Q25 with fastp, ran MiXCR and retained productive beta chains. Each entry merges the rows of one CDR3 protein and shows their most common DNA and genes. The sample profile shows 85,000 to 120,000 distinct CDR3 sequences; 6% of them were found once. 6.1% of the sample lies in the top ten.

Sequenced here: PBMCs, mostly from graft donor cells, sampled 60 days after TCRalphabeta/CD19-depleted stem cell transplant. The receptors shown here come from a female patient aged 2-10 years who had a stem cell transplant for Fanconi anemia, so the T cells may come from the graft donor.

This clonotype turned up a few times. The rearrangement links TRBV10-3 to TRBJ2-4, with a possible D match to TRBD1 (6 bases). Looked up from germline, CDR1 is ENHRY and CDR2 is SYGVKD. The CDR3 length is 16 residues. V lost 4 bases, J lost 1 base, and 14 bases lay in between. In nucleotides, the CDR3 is TGTGCCATCAGTGCAGGGGAATTGGGGGCCAAAAACATTCAGTACTTC. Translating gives CAISAGELGAKNIQYF.

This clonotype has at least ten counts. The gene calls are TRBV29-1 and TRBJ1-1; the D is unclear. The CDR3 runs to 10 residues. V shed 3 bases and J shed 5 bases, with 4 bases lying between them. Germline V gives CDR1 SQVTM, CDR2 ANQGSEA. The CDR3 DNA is TGCAGCGTTGATCAGACTGAAGCTTTCTTT. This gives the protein CSVDQTEAFF.

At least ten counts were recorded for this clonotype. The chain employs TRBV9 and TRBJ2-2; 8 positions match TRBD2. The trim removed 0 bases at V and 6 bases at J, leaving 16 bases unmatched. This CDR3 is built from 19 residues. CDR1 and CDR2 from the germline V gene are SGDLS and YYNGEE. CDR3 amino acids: CASSVGGNVGLVGSGELFF. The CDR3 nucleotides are TGTGCCAGCAGCGTAGGGGGCAATGTGGGACTAGTGGGATCCGGGGAGCTGTTTTTT.

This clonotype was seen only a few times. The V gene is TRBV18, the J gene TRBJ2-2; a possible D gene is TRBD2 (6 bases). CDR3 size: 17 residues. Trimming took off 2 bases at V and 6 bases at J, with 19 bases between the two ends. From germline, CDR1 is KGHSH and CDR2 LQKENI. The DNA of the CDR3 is TGTGCCAGCTCACCAGACCTGCCGGGAGTGGGGCCCGGGGAGCTGTTTTTT. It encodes CASSPDLPGVGPGELFF.

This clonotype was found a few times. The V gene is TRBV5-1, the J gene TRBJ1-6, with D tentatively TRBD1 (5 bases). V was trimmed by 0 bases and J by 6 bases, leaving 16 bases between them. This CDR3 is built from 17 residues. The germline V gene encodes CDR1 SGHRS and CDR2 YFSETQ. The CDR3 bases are TGCGCCAGCAGCTTGGATCATCCGGGACGGGGTAATTCACCCCTCCACTTT. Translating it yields CASSLDHPGRGNSPLHF.

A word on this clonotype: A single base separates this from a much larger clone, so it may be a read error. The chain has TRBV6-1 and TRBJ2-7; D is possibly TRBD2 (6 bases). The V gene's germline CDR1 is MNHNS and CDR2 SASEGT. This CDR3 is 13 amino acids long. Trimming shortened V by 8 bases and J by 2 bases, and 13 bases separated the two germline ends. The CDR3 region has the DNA TGTGCCAGCCGGGAAGGAGGGACCTACGAGCAGTACTTC. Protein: CASREGGTYEQYF.

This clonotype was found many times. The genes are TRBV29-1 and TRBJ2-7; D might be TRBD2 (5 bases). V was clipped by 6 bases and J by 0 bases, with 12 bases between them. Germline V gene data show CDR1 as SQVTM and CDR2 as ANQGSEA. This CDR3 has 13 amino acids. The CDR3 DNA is TGCAGCGTGCTACTAGAGATCTCCTACGAGCAGTACTTC. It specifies CSVLLEISYEQYF.

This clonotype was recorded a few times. The chain's CDR3 is CASSLLRVLRYNEQFF. Written as DNA, the CDR3 is TGTGCCAGCAGCTTATTACGGGTTCTACGGTACAATGAGCAGTTCTTC. J is TRBJ2-1 and V is TRBV11-2; no clear D. The CDR3 has 16 amino acids. Germline lookup yields CDR1 SGHAT and CDR2 FQNNGV. Trimming cost V 2 bases and J 4 bases, with 15 bases left between them.

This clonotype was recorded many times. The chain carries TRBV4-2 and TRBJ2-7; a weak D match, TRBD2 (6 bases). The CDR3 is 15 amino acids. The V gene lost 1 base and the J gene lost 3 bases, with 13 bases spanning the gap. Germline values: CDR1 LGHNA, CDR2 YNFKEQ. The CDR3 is CASSQAWGLYYEQYF. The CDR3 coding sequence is TGTGCCAGCAGCCAAGCGTGGGGACTCTACTACGAGCAGTACTTC.

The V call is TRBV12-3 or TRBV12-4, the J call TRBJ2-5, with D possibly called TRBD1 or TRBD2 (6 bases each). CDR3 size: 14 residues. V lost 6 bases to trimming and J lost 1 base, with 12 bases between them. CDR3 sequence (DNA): TGTGCCAGCAGCCCCGGGGGCCTCCAAGAGACCCAGTACTTC. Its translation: CASSPGGLQETQYF.

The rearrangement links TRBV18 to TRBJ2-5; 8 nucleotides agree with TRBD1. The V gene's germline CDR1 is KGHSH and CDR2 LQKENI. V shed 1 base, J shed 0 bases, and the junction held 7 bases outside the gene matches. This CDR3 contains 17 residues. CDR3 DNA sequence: TGTGCCAGCTCACCACAGGTCACAGGGGGAAACCAAGAGACCCAGTACTTC. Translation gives CASSPQVTGGNQETQYF.

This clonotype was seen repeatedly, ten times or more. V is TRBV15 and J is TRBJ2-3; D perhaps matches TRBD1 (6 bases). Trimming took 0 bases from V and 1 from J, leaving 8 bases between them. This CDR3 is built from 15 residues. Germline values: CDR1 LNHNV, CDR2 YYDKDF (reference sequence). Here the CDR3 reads CATSREGQRTDTQYF. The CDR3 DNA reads TGTGCCACCAGCAGAGAAGGACAGCGCACAGATACGCAGTATTTT.

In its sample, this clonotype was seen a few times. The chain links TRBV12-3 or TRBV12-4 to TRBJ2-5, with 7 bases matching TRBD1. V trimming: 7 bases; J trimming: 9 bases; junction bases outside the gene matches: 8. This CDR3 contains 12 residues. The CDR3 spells CASKPGDRAQYF. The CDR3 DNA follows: TGTGCCAGCAAACCCGGCGACAGGGCCCAGTACTTC.

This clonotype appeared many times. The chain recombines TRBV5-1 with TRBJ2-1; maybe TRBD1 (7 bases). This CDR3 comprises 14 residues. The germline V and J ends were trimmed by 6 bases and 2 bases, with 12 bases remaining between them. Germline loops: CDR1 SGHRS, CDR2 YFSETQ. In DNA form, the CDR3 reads TGCGCCAGCATGCGGGACAGACCCTACAATGAGCAGTTCTTC. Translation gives CASMRDRPYNEQFF.

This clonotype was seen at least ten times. This CDR3 reads CASSLDRGRSEQYF. CDR3 nucleotide sequence: TGTGCCAGCAGCTTAGACAGGGGGCGCAGCGAGCAGTACTTC. V and J are TRBV7-2 and TRBJ2-7, with TRBD1 identical over 9 bases. Germline assignment: CDR1 SGHTA and CDR2 FQGNSA. V lost 1 base, J lost 6 bases, and 4 bases stayed unmatched. The CDR3 totals 14 residues.

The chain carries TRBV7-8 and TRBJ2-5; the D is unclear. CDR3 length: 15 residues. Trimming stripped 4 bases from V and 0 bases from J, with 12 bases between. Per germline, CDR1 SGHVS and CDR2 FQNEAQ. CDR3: CASSSGRGDQETQYF. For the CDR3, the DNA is TGTGCCAGCAGCTCCGGCCGTGGAGACCAAGAGACCCAGTACTTC.

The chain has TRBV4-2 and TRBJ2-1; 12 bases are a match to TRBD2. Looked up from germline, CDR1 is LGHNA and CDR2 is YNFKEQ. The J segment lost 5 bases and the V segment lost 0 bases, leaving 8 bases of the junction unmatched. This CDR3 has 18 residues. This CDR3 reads CASSQDVPSGGAHNEQFF. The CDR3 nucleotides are TGTGCCAGCAGCCAAGATGTGCCTAGCGGGGGGGCCCACAATGAGCAGTTCTTC.

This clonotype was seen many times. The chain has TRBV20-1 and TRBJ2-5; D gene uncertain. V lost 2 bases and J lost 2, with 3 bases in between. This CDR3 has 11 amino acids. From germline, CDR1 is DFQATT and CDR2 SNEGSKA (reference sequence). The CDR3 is CSARSQETQYF. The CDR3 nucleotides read TGCAGTGCTAGATCTCAAGAGACCCAGTACTTC.